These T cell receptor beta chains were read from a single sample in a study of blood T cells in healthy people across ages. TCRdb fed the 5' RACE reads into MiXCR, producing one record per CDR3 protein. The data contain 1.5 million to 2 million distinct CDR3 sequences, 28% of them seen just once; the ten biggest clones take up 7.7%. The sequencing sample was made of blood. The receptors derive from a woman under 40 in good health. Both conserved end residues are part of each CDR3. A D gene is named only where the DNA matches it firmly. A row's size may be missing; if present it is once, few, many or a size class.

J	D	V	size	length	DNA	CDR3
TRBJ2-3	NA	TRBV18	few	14	TGTGCCAGCTCACCAATAACTCCCTCAGATACACAGTATTTT	CASSPITPSDTQYF
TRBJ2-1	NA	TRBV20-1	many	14	TGCAGTGCTAGGAGCAGCGGAACCTACAATGAGCAGTTCTTC	CSARSSGTYNEQFF
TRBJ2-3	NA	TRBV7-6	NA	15	TGTGCCAGCAGCTTGTTCGGTGGCGGGACAGATACGCAGTATTTT	CASSLFGGGTDTQYF
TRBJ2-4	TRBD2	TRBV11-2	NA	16	TGTGCCAGCAAACAAGCGGGAGGCGTCATTTACAATGAGCAGTACTTC	CASKQAGGVIYNEQYF
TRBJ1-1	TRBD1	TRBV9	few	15	TGTGCCAGCAGCTCCGACCCACAGGGGAGCACTGAAGCTTTCTTT	CASSSDPQGSTEAFF
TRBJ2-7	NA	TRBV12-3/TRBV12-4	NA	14	TGTGCCAGCAGTCCTTTGCAGGGGAACTACGAGCAGTACTTC	CASSPLQGNYEQYF
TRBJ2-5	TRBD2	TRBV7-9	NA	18	TGTGCCAGCAGCCCCGGGTTTAGCGGGGGTCCGAACCAAGAGACCCAGTACTTC	CASSPGFSGGPNQETQYF
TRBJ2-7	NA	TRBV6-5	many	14	TGTGCCAGCGTCTCGGCACAGGCCCCCTACGAGCAGTACTTC	CASVSAQAPYEQYF
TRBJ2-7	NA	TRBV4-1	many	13	TGCGCCAGCAGCCAAGTGGAATCGGATCGGCAGTACTTC	CASSQVESDRQYF
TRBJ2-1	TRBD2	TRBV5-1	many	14	TGCGCCAGCAGCTTGACTAGCGGGGGCTATGAGCAGTTCTTC	CASSLTSGGYEQFF
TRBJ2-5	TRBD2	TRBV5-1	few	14	TGCGCCAGCAGTACCGGGGGGACCCAAGAGACCCAGTACTTC	CASSTGGTQETQYF
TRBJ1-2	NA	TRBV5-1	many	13	TGTGCCAGCAGTCTTGACGGGAACTATGGCTACACCTTC	CASSLDGNYGYTF
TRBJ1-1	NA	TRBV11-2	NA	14	TGTGCCAGCAGCTTAGAAGGGGGATTTTTGCAAGCTTTCTTT	CASSLEGGFLQAFF
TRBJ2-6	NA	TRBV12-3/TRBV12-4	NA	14	TGTGCCAGCAGTCCCGGCCTAGGGGCCAACGTCCTGACTTTC	CASSPGLGANVLTF
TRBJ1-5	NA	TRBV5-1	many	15	TGCGCCAGCAGCTTGGATGGGTCCCTCAATCAGCCCCAGCATTTT	CASSLDGSLNQPQHF
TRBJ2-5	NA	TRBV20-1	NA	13	TGCAGGGTTAGCAGAAGAGGCCAAGAGACCCAGTACTTC	CRVSRRGQETQYF
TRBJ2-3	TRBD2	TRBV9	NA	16	TGTGCCAGCAGCGATCGGACTAGCCGATACACAGATACGCAGTATTTT	CASSDRTSRYTDTQYF
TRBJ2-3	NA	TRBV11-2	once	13	TGTGCCAGCAGCGCAGCTATTGGGGATACGCAGTATTTT	CASSAAIGDTQYF
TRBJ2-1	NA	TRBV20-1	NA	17	TGCAGTGCTAGGCAGGATGTTGGGGGGCGGAACTACAATGAGCAGTTCTTC	CSARQDVGGRNYNEQFF
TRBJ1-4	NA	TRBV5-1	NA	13	TGCGCCAGCAGCCTTCTTGGGGATGAAAAACTGTTTTTT	CASSLLGDEKLFF
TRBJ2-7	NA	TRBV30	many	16	TGTGCCTGGAGTGTACCGAGGACATCTCACTCCTACGAGCAGTACTTC	CAWSVPRTSHSYEQYF
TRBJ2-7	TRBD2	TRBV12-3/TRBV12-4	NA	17	TGTGCCAGCAGCGGGCCTGGGACTAGCGGGGCCTCCTACGAGCAGTACTTC	CASSGPGTSGASYEQYF
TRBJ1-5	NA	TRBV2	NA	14	TGTGCCAGCACTCCCGTGGCCCGTGATCAGCCTCAGCATTTT	CASTPVARDQPQHF
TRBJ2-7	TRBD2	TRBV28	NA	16	TGTGCCAGCAGTCCCGGGTGGGGTAGCGGGGGGAGAGAGCAGTACTTC	CASSPGWGSGGREQYF
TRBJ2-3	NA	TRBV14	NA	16	TGTGCCTGCAGCCAGATCCAAGTGGGGGTCACAGATACGCAGTATTTT	CACSQIQVGVTDTQYF
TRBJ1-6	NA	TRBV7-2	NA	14	TGTGCCAGCAGCTTAGGATTAGTTTATTCACCCCTCCACTTT	CASSLGLVYSPLHF
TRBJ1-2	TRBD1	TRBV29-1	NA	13	TGCAGCACCGGGACAGTCTCTAACTATGGCTACACCTTC	CSTGTVSNYGYTF
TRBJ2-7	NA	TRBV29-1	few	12	TGCAGCGTTGGAGGTGGAGGAGGCGAGCAGTACTTC	CSVGGGGGEQYF
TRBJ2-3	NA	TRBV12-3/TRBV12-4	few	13	TGTGCCAGCAGTTTGGGGGAGTCGTATACGCAGTATTTT	CASSLGESYTQYF
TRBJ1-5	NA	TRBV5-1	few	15	TGCGCCAGCAGCGTAGCGGACGCGGGCAATCAGCCCCAGCATTTT	CASSVADAGNQPQHF
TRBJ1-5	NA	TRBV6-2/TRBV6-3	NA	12	TGTGCCAGCAGCCGGGACGTAAAGCCCCAGCATTTT	CASSRDVKPQHF
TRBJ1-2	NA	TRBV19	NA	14	TGTGCCAGTAGTCCTCGGACAGATCACTATGGCTACACCTTC	CASSPRTDHYGYTF
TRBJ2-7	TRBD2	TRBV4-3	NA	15	TGCGCCAACAGCCAAGCGTCTAGCGGGAGTTACGAGCAGTACTTC	CANSQASSGSYEQYF
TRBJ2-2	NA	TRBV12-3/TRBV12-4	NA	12	TGTGCCAGCAGTCAATATTCCGGGGAGCTGTTTTTT	CASSQYSGELFF
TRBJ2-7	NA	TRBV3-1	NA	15	TGTGCCAGCAGCCTCGCCTCGTGGGGGGCTTACGAGCAGTACTTC	CASSLASWGAYEQYF
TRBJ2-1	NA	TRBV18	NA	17	TGTGCCAGCTCACCGAGGGGCGGACTCCAGTCCTACAATGAGCAGTTCTTC	CASSPRGGLQSYNEQFF
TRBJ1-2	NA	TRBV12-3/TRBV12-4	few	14	TGTGCCAGCAGACCTCAGGGAGGGAACTATGGCTACACCTTC	CASRPQGGNYGYTF
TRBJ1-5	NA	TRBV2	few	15	TGTGCCAGAGGGGGAGTGAGGAATAGCAATCAGCCCCAGCATTTT	CARGGVRNSNQPQHF
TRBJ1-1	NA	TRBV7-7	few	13	TGTGCCAGCAGACCGCGGGGTACCACTGAAGCTTTCTTT	CASRPRGTTEAFF
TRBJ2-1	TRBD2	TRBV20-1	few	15	TGCAGTGGAATCCACCCCCGACTAGCGGGGGATGAGCAGTTCTTC	CSGIHPRLAGDEQFF
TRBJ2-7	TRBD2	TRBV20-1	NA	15	TGCAGTGCTAGAGATCCCCAGCGGGGGGCCGACGAGCAGTACTTC	CSARDPQRGADEQYF
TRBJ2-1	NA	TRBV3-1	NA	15	TGTGCCAGCAGCGCTACAAGGGACTCCTACAATGAGCAGTTCTTC	CASSATRDSYNEQFF
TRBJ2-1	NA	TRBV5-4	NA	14	TGTGCCAGCAGCTTAGAACTAAATGGCTATGAGCAGTTCTTC	CASSLELNGYEQFF
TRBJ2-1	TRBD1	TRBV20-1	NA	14	TGCAGTGCTGCCGGGACAGAATCCTACAATGAGCAGTTCTTC	CSAAGTESYNEQFF
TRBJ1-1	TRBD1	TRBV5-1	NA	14	TGCGCCAGCAGCTTACAGGGGGACCACACTGAAGCTTTCTTT	CASSLQGDHTEAFF
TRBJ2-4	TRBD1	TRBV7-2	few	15	TGTGCCAGCAGCTCTCAACAGGGGGCAGGAAACATTCAGTACTTC	CASSSQQGAGNIQYF
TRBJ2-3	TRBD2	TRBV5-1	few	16	TGCGCCAGCAGCTTGGGATCGCGGGGGGACACAGATACGCAGTATTTT	CASSLGSRGDTDTQYF
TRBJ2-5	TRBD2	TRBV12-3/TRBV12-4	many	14	TGTGCCAGCAGGTCAGCGGGGGGGCAAGAGACCCAGTACTTC	CASRSAGGQETQYF
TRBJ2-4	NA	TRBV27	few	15	TGTGCCAGCAGTCGGAACAGGATAGCCAAAAACATTCAGTACTTC	CASSRNRIAKNIQYF
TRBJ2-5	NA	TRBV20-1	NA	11	TGCAGTGCTCGGCAAGTAAATGAGCAGTACTTC	CSARQVNEQYF
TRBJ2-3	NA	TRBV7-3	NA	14	TGTGCCAGCAGCTTTGGGGGGGCCGACGATACGCAGTATTTT	CASSFGGADDTQYF
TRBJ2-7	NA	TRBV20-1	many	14	TGCAGTGCTACCCCTTGGCGGGCTCCCTACGAGCAGTACTTC	CSATPWRAPYEQYF
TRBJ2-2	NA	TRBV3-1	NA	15	TGTGCCAGCAGCCAATTGGCGGTGAACACCGGGGAGCTGTTTTTT	CASSQLAVNTGELFF
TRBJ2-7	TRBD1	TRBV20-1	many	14	TGCAGTGCTAGTAGACCGGGACAGCGAAACGAGCAGTACTTC	CSASRPGQRNEQYF
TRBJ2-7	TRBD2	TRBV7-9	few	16	TGTGCCAGCAGCCGGGGACTAGCGGGAGGTAGCTACGAGCAGTACTTC	CASSRGLAGGSYEQYF
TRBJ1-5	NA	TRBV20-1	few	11	TGCAGTGCTGGCTTTGATCAGCCCCAGCATTTT	CSAGFDQPQHF
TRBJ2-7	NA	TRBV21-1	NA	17	TGTGCCAGCACCCAGCAACGTACCATAGGGGGGTCCTACGAGCAGTACTTC	CASTQQRTIGGSYEQYF
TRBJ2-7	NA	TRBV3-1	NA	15	TGTGCCAGCAGCCAACTGCTAGCGTCACCCTACGAGCAGTACTTC	CASSQLLASPYEQYF
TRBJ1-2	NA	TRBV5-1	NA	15	TGCGCCAGCAGCTTTAACAATGGGGAGATGGGTGGCTACACCTTC	CASSFNNGEMGGYTF
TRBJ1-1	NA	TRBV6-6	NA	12	TGTGCCAGCATGAGGGGGAACACTGAAGCTTTCTTT	CASMRGNTEAFF